This T cell receptor beta chain was captured by sequencing in a study of prognosis after radiotherapy for stage I lung cancer. Study overall: In the span from April 2018 to early 2019, stage I non-small cell lung cancer patients were enrolled. Oligometastatic NSCLC after surgical resection of the primary tumor was present in 4 or 5 patients, while newly diagnosed primary stage I lung tumors were present in 14 to 15.

Two-round multiplex PCR on genomic DNA was the method by which TCR beta CDR3 was amplified. Round one of PCR was performed, and it used primers specific to each TRBV and TRBJ gene. MiXCR was run by TCRdb on the multiplex PCR reads, yielding one entry per CDR3 protein. Among 25,000 to 30,000 distinct CDR3 sequences, about 41% were seen once, and the ten largest hold under 35%. This clonotype was counted many times. Between the trimmed V and J ends, which lost 4 bases and 2 bases, there was a span of 9 bases. The CDR3 covers 13 residues. From germline, CDR1 is MNHEY and CDR2 SVGAGI. The material was PBMCs, obtained before or after stereotactic body radiation therapy (not recorded which). The sequence derives from a donor over 45 with non-small cell lung cancer. J is TRBJ2-7 and V is TRBV6-5; D perhaps matches TRBD2 (5 bases). This CDR3 reads CASSFDGTYEQYF. CDR3 DNA: TGTGCCAGCAGTTTTGACGGGACCTACGAGCAGTACTTC.